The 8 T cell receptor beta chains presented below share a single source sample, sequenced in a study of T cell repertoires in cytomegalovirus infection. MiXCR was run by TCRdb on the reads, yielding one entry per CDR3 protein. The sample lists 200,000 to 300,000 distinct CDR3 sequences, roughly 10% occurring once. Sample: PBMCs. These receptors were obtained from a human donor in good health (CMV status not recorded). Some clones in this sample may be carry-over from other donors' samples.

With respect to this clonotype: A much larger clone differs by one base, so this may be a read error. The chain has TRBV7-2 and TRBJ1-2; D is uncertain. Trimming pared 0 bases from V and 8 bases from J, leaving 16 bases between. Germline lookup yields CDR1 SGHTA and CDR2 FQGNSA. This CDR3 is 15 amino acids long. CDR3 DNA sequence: TGTGCCAGCAGCTTAGCCCGCACGTCCCCGAGGGGCTACACCTTC. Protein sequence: CASSLARTSPRGYTF.

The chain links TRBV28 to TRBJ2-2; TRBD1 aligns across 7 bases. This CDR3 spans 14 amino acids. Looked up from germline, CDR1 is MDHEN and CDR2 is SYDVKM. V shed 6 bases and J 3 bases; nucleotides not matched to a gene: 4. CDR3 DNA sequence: TGTGCCAGCAGGAGGGGACAGCACACCGGGGAGCTGTTTTTT. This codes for CASRRGQHTGELFF.

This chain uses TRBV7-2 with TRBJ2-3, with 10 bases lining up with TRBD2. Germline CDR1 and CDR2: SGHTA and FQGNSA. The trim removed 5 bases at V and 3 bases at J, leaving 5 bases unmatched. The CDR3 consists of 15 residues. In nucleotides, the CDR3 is TGTGCCAGCAGCACGGGACTAGCGAAAACAGATACGCAGTATTTT. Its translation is CASSTGLAKTDTQYF.

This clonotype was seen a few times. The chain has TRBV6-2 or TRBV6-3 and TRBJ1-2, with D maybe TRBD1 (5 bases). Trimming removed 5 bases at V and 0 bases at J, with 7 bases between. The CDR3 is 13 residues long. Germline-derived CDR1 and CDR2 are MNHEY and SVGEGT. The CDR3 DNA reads TGTGCCAGCAGTGACAGCCCTAACTATGGCTACACCTTC. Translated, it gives CASSDSPNYGYTF.

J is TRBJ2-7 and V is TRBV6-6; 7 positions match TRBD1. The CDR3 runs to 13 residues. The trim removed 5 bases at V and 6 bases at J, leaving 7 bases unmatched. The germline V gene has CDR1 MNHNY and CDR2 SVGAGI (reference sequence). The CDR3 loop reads CASSETGRGEQYF. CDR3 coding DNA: TGTGCCAGCAGTGAGACAGGGCGAGGCGAGCAGTACTTC.

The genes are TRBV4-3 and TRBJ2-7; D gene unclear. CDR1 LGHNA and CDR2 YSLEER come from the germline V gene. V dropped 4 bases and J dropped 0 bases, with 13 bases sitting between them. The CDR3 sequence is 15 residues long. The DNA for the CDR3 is TGCGCCAGCAGCCTTCGGGCCATCCCCTCCTACGAGCAGTACTTC. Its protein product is CASSLRAIPSYEQYF.

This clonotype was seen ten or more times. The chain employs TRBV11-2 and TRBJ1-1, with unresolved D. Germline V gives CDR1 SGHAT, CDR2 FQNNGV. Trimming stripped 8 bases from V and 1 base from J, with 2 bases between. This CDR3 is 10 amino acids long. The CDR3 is CASGNTEAFF. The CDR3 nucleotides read TGTGCCAGCGGGAACACTGAAGCTTTCTTT.

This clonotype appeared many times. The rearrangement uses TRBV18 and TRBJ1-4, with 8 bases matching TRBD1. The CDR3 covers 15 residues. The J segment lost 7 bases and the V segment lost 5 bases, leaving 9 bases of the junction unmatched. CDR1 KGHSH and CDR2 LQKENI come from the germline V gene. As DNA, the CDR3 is TGTGCCAGCTCAACTGGACAGGGAGGGAGTGAAAAACTGTTTTTT. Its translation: CASSTGQGGSEKLFF.